The clone carrying this TCR beta chain was picked up a small number of times. The data stem from a study of CD8 T cells in ankylosing spondylitis. TCRdb fed the 5' RACE reads into MiXCR, producing one record per CDR3 protein. The sample records 300,000 to 400,000 distinct CDR3 sequences, around 10% being singletons. CDR1 is SNHLY, CDR2 FYNNEI, per germline. The CDR3 is 14 residues long. J lost 9 bases, V lost 5 bases, and 6 bases had no gene match. The J gene is TRBJ2-1, the V gene TRBV2, with TRBD2 matching 11 bases. Sequenced sample: blood, either unsorted or a sorted T cell fraction (not recorded which). This clonotype was sampled from a female donor with ankylosing spondylitis or in good health (not recorded which). The CDR3 coding sequence is TGTGCCAGCAGTTTTAGCGGGGGGGCCTTTGAGCAGTTCTTC. This encodes CASSFSGGAFEQFF.